This T cell receptor beta chain was obtained from a study of cytomegalovirus exposure and HLA in healthy donors. At the time of sampling, donors were nominally healthy, though unrecorded immune exposures were likely. The germline V gene encodes CDR1 SGHRS and CDR2 YFSETQ. The V segment lost 1 base and the J segment 3 bases; nucleotides outside the gene matches: 1. The CDR3 runs to 14 residues. A word on this clone: Its antigen is unknown.

Primers included in the PCR were 60 Vbeta and 13 Jbeta primers. Sequenced by immunoSEQ multiplex PCR; TCRdb stores in-frame clones only, minus some. The sample holds some 170,000 clones, approximately 79% seen once. The study's findings and limits: A previous analysis found most TCR beta V segments productive roughly 87% or roughly 30% of the time.

The receptor's source is a man between 35 and 55 years old in good health and CMV-seropositive. The genes are TRBV5-1 and TRBJ2-5, with 9 bases fitting TRBD2. The sample taken for sequencing was PBMCs. CDR3 residues: CASSLRLAEETQYF. The CDR3, as DNA: TGCGCCAGCAGCTTGAGACTAGCGGAAGAGACCCAGTACTTC.